Listed here are 18 T cell receptor beta chains from one sample, sequenced in a study of T cells in Graves' hyperthyroidism and ophthalmopathy (dated by TCRdb to between 2018 and 2021). The library was made by multiplex PCR. This sample was sequenced with an Illumina HiSeq 2000. Amplification of TCR beta CDR3 regions was carried out from RNA transcripts. For the first round of RT-PCR on the TCR CDR3, the HTBI primer set was used together with the Qiagen OneStep RT-PCR kit. TCRdb reworked the public reads: Q25 trimming with fastp, MiXCR clone assembly, productive beta chains retained. Rows are combined by CDR3 protein, so each entry shows the most common genes and DNA. Here the sample has 30,000 to 40,000 distinct CDR3 sequences; around 48% occur a single time. The leading ten clones occupy approximately 6% of the sample. The source material was blood. These receptors all come from a woman aged 45 to 65 with Graves' hyperthyroidism that later progressed to Graves' ophthalmopathy.

This clonotype has at least ten counts. The chain links TRBV5-1 to TRBJ2-1, with 8 positions matching TRBD2. J lost 5 bases, V lost 4 bases, and 14 bases had no gene match. Germline V gene lookup returns CDR1 SGHRS and CDR2 YFSETQ. The CDR3 extends over 17 amino acids. The CDR3 bases are TGCGCCAGCAGCATCGCCGTAACTAGCGGAACGAACAATGAGCAGTTCTTC. It is translated as CASSIAVTSGTNNEQFF.

The rearrangement joins TRBV4-2 to TRBJ1-5; D is unresolved. Trimming removed 0 bases at V and 7 bases at J, with 4 bases between. Germline-derived CDR1 and CDR2 are LGHNA and YNFKEQ. CDR3 size: 12 residues. CDR3 region: CASSQDLQPQHF. In DNA, the CDR3 is TGTGCCAGCAGCCAAGATCTGCAGCCCCAGCATTTT.

This clonotype is deemed medium-sized. This rearrangement joins TRBV7-9 to TRBJ1-2; D is ambiguous. The CDR3 contains 13 residues. Germline assignment: CDR1 SEHNR and CDR2 FQNEAQ (reference sequence). Between the trimmed V and J ends, which lost 4 bases and 8 bases, there was a span of 14 bases. CDR3 loop: CASSSNEYEGYTF. The CDR3 nucleotides are TGTGCCAGCAGCTCCAATGAGTATGAAGGCTACACCTTC.

This clonotype counts as medium-sized. This chain uses TRBV2 with TRBJ2-1; D is unresolved. Germline lookup yields CDR1 SNHLY and CDR2 FYNNEI. This CDR3 is 14 amino acids long. V was cut by 8 bases and J by 0 bases, with 11 bases left in between. The CDR3 bases are TGTGCCAGCCCCCGGCCAAGCTCCTACAATGAGCAGTTCTTC. As protein: CASPRPSSYNEQFF.

This clonotype was seen more than once but under ten times. Germline and junction disagree at one end, which may indicate a read error. V is TRBV20-1 and J is TRBJ2-1; 11 nucleotides line up with TRBD2. The CDR3 has 15 amino acids. Germline loops: CDR1 DFQATT, CDR2 SNEGSKA (reference sequence). The CDR3 sequence: CSAILAGGSYNERFF. Written as DNA, the CDR3 is TGCAGTGCTATTCTAGCGGGAGGCTCCTACAACGAGCGGTTCTTC.

With respect to this clonotype: One end of the junction does not line up with germline, which may come from a read error. This rearrangement joins TRBV18 to TRBJ1-1; D is unclear. Germline lookup yields CDR1 KGHSH and CDR2 LQKENI. This CDR3 region has 14 residues. CDR3: CASSPRPVDTEAFF. CDR3 bases: TGTGCCAGCTCCCCACGGCCGGTGGACACTGAAGCTTTCTTT. The entire variable domain, with the rest obtained from reference TRBV18 and TRBJ1-1, is as follows: NAGVMQNPRHLVRRRGQEARLRCSPMKGHSHVYWYRQLPEEGLKFMVYLQKENIIDESGMPKERFSAEFPKEGPSILRIQQVVRGDSAAYFCASSPRPVDTEAFFGQGTRLTVV.

The V gene is TRBV4-1, the J gene TRBJ1-5, with 8 bases matching TRBD1. This CDR3 comprises 16 residues. Germline values: CDR1 MGHRA, CDR2 YSYEKL. V gave up 4 bases and J gave up 2 bases; unmatched junction bases: 7. The CDR3, as DNA: TGCGCCAGCAGCCCCGAGGGACAGGCCGGCAATCAGCCCCAGCATTTT. Translation: CASSPEGQAGNQPQHF.

This chain joins TRBV19 and TRBJ2-3; possible D gene TRBD1, 6 bases. With the DNA end fitting TRBJ2-1 better, the J assignment may be wrong. Germline V lookup: CDR1 LNHDA, CDR2 SQIVND (reference sequence). The CDR3 has 15 residues. The CDR3 DNA reads as TGTGCCAGTAGGGCTCTGGACAGCTTAGAGGGCGAGCAGTTCTTC. Translation: CASRALDSLEGEQFF.

This clonotype was seen ten or more times. The rearrangement joins TRBV11-3 to TRBJ2-1; 12 bases align to TRBD2. The CDR3 runs 19 residues. The trim removed 5 bases at V and 6 bases at J, leaving 17 bases unmatched. Per the germline V gene, CDR1 is SGHNT and CDR2 is YENEEA. CDR3 sequence reads: CASSLSPLILAGGGNEQFF. CDR3 sequence (DNA): TGTGCCAGCAGCCTTTCTCCTCTTATCCTAGCGGGAGGGGGCAATGAGCAGTTCTTC. Full variable domain (outside the CDR3, taken from reference TRBV11-3 and TRBJ2-1): EAGVVQSPRYKIIEKKQPVAFWCNPISGHNTLYWYLQNLGQGPELLIRYENEEAVDDSQLPKDRFSAERLKGVDSTLKIQPAELGDSAVYLCASSLSPLILAGGGNEQFFGPGTRLTVL.

This clonotype was found many times. The chain recombines TRBV6-5 with TRBJ1-6; D not certain. The CDR3 contains 15 residues. The germline CDR1 and CDR2 sequences are MNHEY and SVGAGI. The V gene lost 8 bases and the J gene lost 1 base, with 12 bases spanning the gap. CDR3 DNA sequence: TGTGCCAGCCGGGCCCGAGAATCCTATAATTCACCCCTCCACTTT. This translates into CASRARESYNSPLHF.

Only one count was recorded for this clonotype. The chain uses TRBV20-1 and TRBJ1-6; D may be TRBD1 (5 bases). CDR3 length: 14 residues. From germline, CDR1 is DFQATT and CDR2 SNEGSKA (reference sequence). V lost 6 bases, J lost 6 bases, and 15 bases lay in between. CDR3 in amino acids: CSAGPGQLNSPLHF. In DNA, the CDR3 is TGCAGTGCAGGACCGGGGCAGCTTAATTCACCCCTCCACTTT.

The J gene is TRBJ1-2, the V gene TRBV25-1; weak D call: TRBD1 (6 bases). The length of the CDR3 is 16 residues. The germline V and J ends were trimmed by 1 base and 11 bases, with 23 bases remaining between them. Germline CDR1 is MGHDK and CDR2 is SYGVNS. CDR3 residues: CASSECVGGLRGGYTF. In DNA form, the CDR3 reads TGTGCCAGCAGTGAATGTGTTGGGGGGCTTCGTGGTGGTTACACCTTC.

The chain has TRBV2 and TRBJ1-5; D is unresolved. V gave up 3 bases and J gave up 6 bases, with 18 bases separating them. CDR3 size: 16 residues. Per germline, CDR1 SNHLY and CDR2 FYNNEI. CDR3 region: CASSDLGRSRGQPQHF. The CDR3 DNA follows: TGTGCCAGCAGTGATCTGGGGAGGTCCCGGGGTCAGCCCCAGCATTTT.

Remarks on this clonotype: A read error may explain this, as a much larger clone is one base away. The chain recombines TRBV4-1 with TRBJ2-1; D possibly corresponds to TRBD2 (6 bases). Germline lookup yields CDR1 MGHRA and CDR2 YSYEKL. This CDR3 comprises 17 residues. The V end was cut by 0 bases, the J end by 8 bases, with 20 bases between. Written as DNA, the CDR3 is TGCGCCAGCAGCCAAGATCCGTCGCGACTAGGTCATGATGAGCAGTTCTTC. Encoded protein: CASSQDPSRLGHDEQFF.

This clonotype was seen repeatedly, ten times or more. The rearrangement uses TRBV19 and TRBJ1-2; no reliable D call. Between the trimmed V and J ends, which lost 0 bases and 2 bases, there was a span of 7 bases. Germline V CDR1 and CDR2: LNHDA, SQIVND (reference sequence). The length of the CDR3 is 14 residues. The CDR3 spells CASSIEALNYGYTF. CDR3 sequence (DNA): TGTGCCAGTAGTATAGAAGCCCTGAACTATGGCTACACCTTC. Full variable domain (outside the CDR3, taken from reference TRBV19 and TRBJ1-2): DGGITQSPKYLFRKEGQNVTLSCEQNLNHDAMYWYRQDPGQGLRLIYYSQIVNDFQKGDIAEGYSVSREKKESFPLTVTSAQKNPTAFYLCASSIEALNYGYTFGSGTRLTVV.

In its sample, this clonotype was seen many times. The chain recombines TRBV2 with TRBJ1-1; D gene uncertain. CDR3 length equals 13 residues. The V and J ends lost 7 bases and 1 base respectively, with 10 bases between them. Germline V gene sequence: CDR1 SNHLY, CDR2 FYNNEI. The CDR3 sequence: CASTTTSNTEAFF. CDR3 sequence (DNA): TGTGCCAGCACGACGACCTCGAACACTGAAGCTTTCTTT.

This clonotype appeared many times. The chain links TRBV19 to TRBJ1-1; 9 bases line up with TRBD1. With V trimmed by 5 bases and J by 1 base, 2 bases remained unmatched. The CDR3 totals 14 residues. Germline assignment: CDR1 LNHDA and CDR2 SQIVND (reference sequence). The CDR3 region has the DNA TGTGCCAGTAGTGTGGGACAGGGGAACACTGAAGCTTTCTTT. As protein: CASSVGQGNTEAFF.

This clonotype was recorded many times. The chain combines TRBV11-3 with TRBJ2-7, with 10 bases fitting TRBD2. The CDR3 runs to 18 residues. J was trimmed by 6 bases and V by 1 base; bases with no gene match: 15. Germline values: CDR1 SGHNT, CDR2 YENEEA. CDR3 loop: CASSLGFVLAGDNSEQYF. In DNA form, the CDR3 reads TGTGCCAGCAGCTTAGGATTCGTGCTAGCGGGAGATAATTCCGAGCAGTACTTC.